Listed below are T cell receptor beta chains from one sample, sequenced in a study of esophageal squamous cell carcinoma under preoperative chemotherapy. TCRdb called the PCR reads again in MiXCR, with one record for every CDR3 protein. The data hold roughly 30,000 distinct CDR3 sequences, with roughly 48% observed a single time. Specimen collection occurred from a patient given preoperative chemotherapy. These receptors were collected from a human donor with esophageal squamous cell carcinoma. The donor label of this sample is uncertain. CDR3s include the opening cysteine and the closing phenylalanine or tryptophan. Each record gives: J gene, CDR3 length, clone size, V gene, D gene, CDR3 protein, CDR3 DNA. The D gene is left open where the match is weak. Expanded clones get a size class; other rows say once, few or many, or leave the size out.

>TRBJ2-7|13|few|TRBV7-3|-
CASSLSRGSEQYF
TGTGCCAGCAGCTTAAGCCGGGGGAGCGAGCAGTACTTC
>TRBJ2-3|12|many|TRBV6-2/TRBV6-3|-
CASSYGRFTQYF
TGTGCCAGCAGTTATGGAAGATTTACGCAGTATTTT
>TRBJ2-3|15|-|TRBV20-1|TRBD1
CSASGLDRGSDTQYF
TGCAGTGCTAGTGGGCTCGACAGGGGAAGTGATACGCAGTATTTT
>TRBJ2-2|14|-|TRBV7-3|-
CASSTDGFSGELFF
TGTGCCAGCAGCACCGATGGGTTTTCCGGGGAGCTGTTTTTT
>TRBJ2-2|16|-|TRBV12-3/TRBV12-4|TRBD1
CASRGTGGPDTGALFF
TGTGCCAGTCGGGGGACAGGGGGCCCGGACACCGGGGCGCTGTTTTTT
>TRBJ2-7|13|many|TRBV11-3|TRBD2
CASSKRGIHEQYF
TGTGCCAGCAGTAAGCGGGGGATACACGAGCAGTACTTC
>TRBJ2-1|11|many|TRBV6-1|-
CASSGVNEQFF
TGTGCCAGCAGTGGGGTCAATGAGCAGTTCTTC
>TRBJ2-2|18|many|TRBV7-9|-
CASSTGPSGWVSTGELFF
TGTGCCAGCAGCACCGGTCCTTCCGGGTGGGTTAGCACCGGGGAGCTGTTTTTT
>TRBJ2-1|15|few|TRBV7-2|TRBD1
CASSLVRDRGSGWFF
TGTGCCAGCAGCTTAGTCCGGGACAGGGGCTCCGGATGGTTCTTC
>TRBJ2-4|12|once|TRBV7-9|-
CVSSREQGIQYF
TGTGTCAGCAGCCGTGAACAAGGCATTCAGTACTTC
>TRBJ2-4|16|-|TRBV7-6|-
CACSVSGLWGKDIQYF
TGTGCGTGCAGCGTCTCGGGGCTGTGGGGCAAAGACATTCAGTACTTT
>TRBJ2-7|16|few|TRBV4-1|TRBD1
CASSPARTGSSYEQYF
TGCGCCAGCAGCCCAGCGAGGACAGGGAGCTCCTACGAGCAGTACTTC
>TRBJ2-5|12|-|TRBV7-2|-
CAGGRDPETQYF
TGTGCCGGGGGCCGTGACCCAGAGACGCAGTACTTC
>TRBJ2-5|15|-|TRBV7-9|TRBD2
CASNSRLAGQETQYF
TGTGCCAGCAACTCACGACTAGCGGGACAAGAGACCCAGTACTTC
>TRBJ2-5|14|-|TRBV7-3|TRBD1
CASSRQGAQETQYF
TGTGCCAGCAGCAGACAGGGGGCACAAGAGACCCAGTACTTC
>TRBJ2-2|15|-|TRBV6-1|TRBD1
CASSHGQANTGTLYF
TGTGCCAGCAGCCACGGACAGGCGAACACCGGGACGCTGTATTTT
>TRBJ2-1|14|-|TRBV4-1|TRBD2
CASSRGVTSEGQFF
TGCGCCAGCAGCCGAGGCGTGACTAGCGAGGGGCAGTTCTTC
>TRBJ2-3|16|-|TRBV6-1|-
CASRVSAGGGKDMQYF
TGTGCCAGCCGCGTATCGGCAGGGGGGGGCAAAGATATGCAGTATTTT
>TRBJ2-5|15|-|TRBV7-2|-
CASSPQGPIRETQYF
TGTGCCAGCAGCCCTCAAGGGCCGATCCGAGAGACCCAGTACTTC
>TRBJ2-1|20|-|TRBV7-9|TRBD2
CASSILIAGGRLGSYNEQFF
TGTGCCAGCAGCATTCTAATAGCGGGAGGCCGATTGGGCTCCTACAATGAGCAGTTCTTC
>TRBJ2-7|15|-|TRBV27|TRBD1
CASRVGQGPSHEQYF
TGTGCCAGCAGAGTAGGACAGGGTCCTTCCCACGAGCAGTACTTC